This TCR beta chain was captured in a study of T cell responses to AZD1222 COVID-19 vaccine. Findings and caveats of the study: Of the AZD1222 recipients, only 5 or 6 were seropositive at baseline. A mostly white British donor set with more females was recruited, and clonal diversity was possibly underestimated.

TCRdb keeps only in-frame clones here, not all; method: immunoSEQ multiplex PCR. The table has fewer than 70,000 clones, 60% to 85% seen once. Looked up from germline, CDR1 is LGHDT and CDR2 is YNNKEL (reference sequence). Trimming removed 0 bases from V and 14 bases from J, with 11 bases in between. The CDR3 contains 13 residues. Worth noting for this clone: The antigen remains unidentified.

This rearrangement joins TRBV3-1 (or the pseudogene TRBV3-2) to TRBJ1-6; D ambiguous. Material: peripheral blood, obtained 28 days after the second AZD1222 dose. The sequence was obtained from an adult who received the AZD1222 COVID-19 vaccine. CDR3 in amino acids: CASSQDQKGTLHF. Here the CDR3 DNA reads TGTGCCAGCAGCCAAGATCAAAAGGGAACCCTCCACTTT.